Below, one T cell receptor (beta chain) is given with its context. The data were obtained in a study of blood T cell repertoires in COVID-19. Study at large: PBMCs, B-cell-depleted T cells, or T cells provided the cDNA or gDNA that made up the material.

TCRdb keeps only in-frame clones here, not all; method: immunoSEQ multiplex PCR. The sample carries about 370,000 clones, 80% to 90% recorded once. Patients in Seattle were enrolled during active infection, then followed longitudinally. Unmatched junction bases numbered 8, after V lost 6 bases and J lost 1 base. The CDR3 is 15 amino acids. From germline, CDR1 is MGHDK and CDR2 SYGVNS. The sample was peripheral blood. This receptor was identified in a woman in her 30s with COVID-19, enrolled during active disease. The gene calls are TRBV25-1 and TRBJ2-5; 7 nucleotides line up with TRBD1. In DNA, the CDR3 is TGTGCCAGCAGCGACCCCTGGACAGGCCAAGAGACCCAGTACTTC. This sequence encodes CASSDPWTGQETQYF.